This passage covers 28 T cell receptor beta chains from one sample sequenced in a study of CD8 T cells in ankylosing spondylitis. One entry per CDR3 protein, called by TCRdb with MiXCR from the 5' RACE reads. The sample lists under 130,000 distinct CDR3 sequences, about 25% occurring once. Input material: synovial fluid, either unsorted or a sorted T cell fraction (not recorded which). The receptors stem from a male donor with ankylosing spondylitis.

This rearrangement joins TRBV6-1 to TRBJ2-6, with D perhaps being TRBD1 or TRBD2 (7 bases each). The V and J ends lost 6 bases and 9 bases respectively, with 24 bases between them. The CDR3 contains 17 residues. CDR1 is MNHNS and CDR2 is SASEGT in the germline V gene. The CDR3 DNA is TGTGCCAGCAGCCGGGGGGAAACAGGGGCGGTTGGCAACGTCCTGACTTTC. Its protein product is CASSRGETGAVGNVLTF.

This clonotype showed up many times. This chain links TRBV7-9 with TRBJ1-2; no clear D gene. Germline V CDR1 and CDR2: SEHNR, FQNEAQ (reference sequence). V was pared by 7 bases and J by 4 bases, with 16 bases between. CDR3 length: 14 residues. The CDR3 protein is CASTPSQYLYGYTF. DNA of the CDR3: TGTGCCAGCACCCCCAGTCAATATCTCTATGGCTACACCTTC.

This clonotype was counted a few times. The chain employs TRBV7-8 and TRBJ2-5; 7 bases fit TRBD2. Looked up from germline, CDR1 is SGHVS and CDR2 is FQNEAQ. The V gene end was trimmed by 4 bases and the J gene end by 7 bases; junction bases not matched to a gene: 9. The CDR3 sequence is 14 residues long. In DNA form, the CDR3 reads TGTGCCAGCAGCTCTTCGGGGGGTTACGGGACCCAGTACTTC. This codes for CASSSSGGYGTQYF.

The CDR3 sequence is CASSLEGGYEQYV. CDR3 sequence (DNA): TGTGCCAGCAGCTTAGAGGGGGGTTACGAGCAGTACGTC. The V and J genes are TRBV7-2 and TRBJ2-7; D may be TRBD1 or TRBD2 (6 bases each). V was pared by 1 base and J by 4 bases, with 8 bases between. Germline V gene sequence: CDR1 SGHTA, CDR2 FQGNSA. The CDR3 is 13 residues long.

The CDR3 region is CASSLGPQSSYNEQFF. In DNA, the CDR3 is TGTGCCAGCAGTTTAGGTCCCCAGAGCTCCTACAATGAGCAGTTCTTC. The chain links TRBV12-3 or TRBV12-4 to TRBJ2-1; D uncertain. V was clipped by 1 base and J by 0 bases, with 10 bases between them. This CDR3 region has 16 residues.

This clonotype has a count of ten or more. The chain has TRBV24-1 and TRBJ2-3, with 11 bases identical to TRBD2. After removal of 4 bases from V and 0 bases from J, the junction contained 8 bases not matched to a gene. The germline CDR1 and CDR2 sequences are KGHDR and SFDVKD. The CDR3 covers 18 residues. CDR3 amino acids: CATSDTGTSGSSTDTQYF. The CDR3 bases are TGTGCCACCAGTGACACCGGGACTAGCGGTTCTAGCACAGATACGCAGTATTTT.

There are many counts of this clonotype. V and J are TRBV3-1 and TRBJ2-1; 11 bases map to TRBD2. The length of the CDR3 is 15 residues. The V gene end was trimmed by 4 bases and the J gene end by 4 bases; junction bases not matched to a gene: 3. The V gene's germline CDR1 is LGHDT and CDR2 YNNKEL (reference sequence). This CDR3 reads CASSRGTSGYNEQFF. DNA for the CDR3: TGTGCCAGCAGCCGCGGGACTAGCGGATACAATGAGCAGTTCTTC.

The chain joins TRBV29-1 to TRBJ1-5; D remains ambiguous. Germline CDR1 is SQVTM and CDR2 is ANQGSEA. Trimming left V 1 base short and J 4 bases short, with 8 bases between. The CDR3 runs 13 residues. The CDR3 sequence: CSVEGEGNQPQHF. CDR3 nucleotides: TGCAGCGTTGAAGGGGAGGGAAATCAGCCCCAGCATTTT.

This clonotype came up a few times. This chain links TRBV11-2 with TRBJ2-3; 7 bases align to TRBD2. V was pared by 0 bases and J by 6 bases, with 6 bases of the junction left unmatched. This CDR3 has 15 amino acids. Germline V gene lookup returns CDR1 SGHAT and CDR2 FQNNGV. CDR3 region: CASSLDLAVGDTQYF. The CDR3 region has the DNA TGTGCCAGCAGCTTAGATCTAGCGGTGGGGGATACGCAGTATTTT.

This clonotype was detected a few times. This rearrangement joins TRBV24-1 to TRBJ2-1; TRBD2 matches at 9 bases. Germline CDR1 KGHDR, CDR2 SFDVKD. CDR3 size: 14 residues. V shed 9 bases and J 7 bases; nucleotides not matched to a gene: 9. The chain's CDR3 is CATRGGRATNEQFF. The DNA for the CDR3 is TGTGCCACCCGTGGCGGGAGGGCAACGAATGAGCAGTTCTTC.

This clonotype came up many times. The gene calls are TRBV5-1 and TRBJ2-7; D possibly corresponds to TRBD2 (5 bases). Trimming shortened V by 0 bases and J by 3 bases, and 7 bases separated the two germline ends. Germline V gives CDR1 SGHRS, CDR2 YFSETQ. The length of the CDR3 is 13 residues. The DNA for the CDR3 is TGCGCCAGCAGCTTGGTGGGAGTCTACGAGCAGTACTTC. The encoded protein is CASSLVGVYEQYF.

This clonotype came up a few times. This chain links TRBV5-5 with TRBJ2-1, with 11 bases identical to TRBD2. CDR3 length: 13 amino acids. Trimming took 4 bases from V and 16 from J; bases not matched to a gene: 10. Germline CDR1 SGHKS, CDR2 YYEKEE (reference sequence). CDR3 sequence: CASSPNLAGGSFF. Here the CDR3 DNA reads TGTGCCAGCAGCCCCAATCTAGCGGGAGGTTCCTTCTTC.

The DNA for the CDR3 is TGTGCCTCTAGGGGGGGCAGGTATTCGGAGACCCAGTACTTC. Translation: CASRGGRYSETQYF. The chain carries TRBV6-1 and TRBJ2-5; perhaps TRBD2 as D (7 bases). CDR3 length: 14 residues. CDR1 MNHNS and CDR2 SASEGT come from the germline V gene. The ends were cut back, 11 bases at V and 5 bases at J, with 21 bases in the middle.

The V gene is TRBV5-1, the J gene TRBJ2-3; 9 nucleotides align to TRBD2. Unmatched junction bases numbered 2, after V lost 0 bases and J lost 0 bases. There are 16 residues in the CDR3. Germline values: CDR1 SGHRS, CDR2 YFSETQ. CDR3 nucleotide sequence: TGCGCCAGCAGCTTGGGACTAGCGGATAGCACAGATACGCAGTATTTT. Amino acids: CASSLGLADSTDTQYF.

This clonotype was counted a single time. The chain has TRBV7-2 and TRBJ2-5, with 7 bases identical to TRBD2. After removal of 5 bases from V and 5 bases from J, the junction contained 5 bases not matched to a gene. This CDR3 has 13 amino acids. Germline lookup yields CDR1 SGHTA and CDR2 FQGNSA. CDR3 region: CASSRTSEETQYF. The CDR3 DNA is TGTGCCAGCAGCCGGACTAGTGAGGAGACCCAGTACTTC.

The gene calls are TRBV11-1 and TRBJ2-1; 11 bases are a match to TRBD2. Germline values: CDR1 SGHAT, CDR2 FQDESV (reference sequence). Unmatched junction bases numbered 2, after V lost 4 bases and J lost 0 bases. The CDR3 runs 16 residues. The CDR3 loop reads CASSSGLAVSYNEQFF. CDR3 in DNA: TGTGCCAGCAGCTCGGGACTAGCGGTCTCCTACAATGAGCAGTTCTTC.

The sample holds a few counts of this clonotype. CDR3 sequence (DNA): TGCAGTGCTAGGGGGACTGGGAGGCATGAGCAGTTCTTC. Residues: CSARGTGRHEQFF. The chain links TRBV20-1 to TRBJ2-1; a weak D match, TRBD2 (6 bases). This CDR3 has 13 residues. Germline assignment: CDR1 DFQATT and CDR2 SNEGSKA (reference sequence). V was trimmed by 3 bases and J by 8 bases, leaving 14 bases between them.

This clonotype has just a few counts. J is TRBJ2-7 and V is TRBV10-3; 9 bases fit TRBD2. CDR1 ENHRY and CDR2 SYGVKD come from the germline V gene. Germline trimming cut 3 bases from V and 0 bases from J; bases unmatched to any gene: 6. The CDR3 consists of 16 residues. In DNA, the CDR3 is TGTGCCATCAGTGATCGCACTAGCGGGTCCTCCTACGAGCAGTACTTC. Its translation: CAISDRTSGSSYEQYF.

V usage is TRBV10-1 and J usage is TRBJ2-1; perhaps TRBD2 as D (6 bases). The germline V gene has CDR1 WNHNN and CDR2 SYGVQD (reference sequence). The CDR3 totals 13 residues. V was pared by 6 bases and J by 6 bases, with 12 bases between. CDR3 nucleotide sequence: TGCGCCAGCAGCACCGGGACTCTCAATGAGCAGTTCTTC. It yields the protein CASSTGTLNEQFF.

This clonotype was recorded at least ten times. This rearrangement joins TRBV5-1 to TRBJ2-1; no clear D gene. V was shortened by 3 bases and J by 4 bases, with 2 bases between the two germline ends. The CDR3 covers 11 residues. The germline CDR1 and CDR2 sequences are SGHRS and YFSETQ. The CDR3 nucleotides are TGCGCCAGCAGCTCGTACAATGAGCAGTTCTTC. The encoded protein is CASSSYNEQFF.

V and J are TRBV12-3 or TRBV12-4 and TRBJ1-3, with TRBD1 matching 7 bases. The CDR3 consists of 14 residues. V shed 6 bases, J shed 2 bases, and the junction held 4 bases outside the gene matches. The CDR3 DNA reads as TGTGCCAGCAGAACGACAGGGACTGGAAACACCATATATTTT. Translating it yields CASRTTGTGNTIYF.

This clonotype was observed at least ten times. The V and J genes are TRBV7-2 and TRBJ1-2, with 8 bases identical to TRBD1. The ends lost 2 bases at V and 5 bases at J; junction bases unmatched: 1. Per germline, CDR1 SGHTA and CDR2 FQGNSA. The CDR3 consists of 13 residues. In nucleotides, the CDR3 is TGTGCCAGCAGCTTACAGGGGGCGTATGGCTACACCTTC. Its protein is CASSLQGAYGYTF.

This chain joins TRBV6-1 and TRBJ2-1; D unresolved. Germline loops: CDR1 MNHNS, CDR2 SASEGT. The CDR3 covers 15 residues. Deletions cut 2 bases from V and 0 bases from J, with 8 bases between. CDR3 residues: CASSERQSSYNEQFF. The DNA for the CDR3 is TGTGCCAGCAGTGAACGGCAGAGCTCCTACAATGAGCAGTTCTTC.

This clonotype was counted a few times. The V and J genes are TRBV6-2 or TRBV6-3 and TRBJ2-5, with D tentatively TRBD1 (6 bases). Germline CDR1 is MNHEY and CDR2 is SVGEGT. Trimming removed 8 bases from V and 7 bases from J, with 11 bases in between. The CDR3 spans 11 residues. CDR3 nucleotide sequence: TGTGCCAGCTGTTTGGGGGCGACCCAGTACTTC. Its translation is CASCLGATQYF.

This clonotype was seen a few times. The chain recombines TRBV18 with TRBJ1-4; no reliable D call. The CDR3 has 15 amino acids. V was shortened by 1 base and J by 5 bases, with 11 bases between the two germline ends. CDR1 is KGHSH, CDR2 LQKENI, per germline. CDR3 residues: CASSPQGGLNEKLFF. The CDR3, as DNA: TGTGCCAGCTCACCACAGGGTGGACTAAATGAAAAACTGTTTTTT.

This clonotype has a count of ten or more. The chain uses TRBV3-1 and TRBJ2-2; D is perhaps TRBD2 (5 bases). From germline, CDR1 is LGHDT and CDR2 YNNKEL (reference sequence). This CDR3 is built from 17 residues. Trimming took off 0 bases at V and 5 bases at J, with 16 bases between the two ends. CDR3 coding DNA: TGTGCCAGCAGCCAAGATTCGGGTGGATCGGGGACCGGGGAGCTGTTTTTT. Protein sequence: CASSQDSGGSGTGELFF.

The table lists this clonotype with a count of one. This chain connects TRBV27 to TRBJ2-3; a possible D gene is TRBD1 (6 bases). Germline loops: CDR1 MNHEY, CDR2 SMNVEV (reference sequence). CDR3 length equals 13 residues. Trimming took off 7 bases at V and 3 bases at J, with 11 bases between the two ends. CDR3 protein: CASILQGTDTQYF. The CDR3 region has the DNA TGTGCCAGCATCCTACAGGGAACAGATACGCAGTATTTT.

This rearrangement joins TRBV3-1 to TRBJ2-7; the D gene could be TRBD1 or TRBD2 (5 bases each). From germline, CDR1 is LGHDT and CDR2 YNNKEL (reference sequence). V was shortened by 1 base and J by 6 bases, with 16 bases between the two germline ends. This CDR3 is 15 amino acids long. The CDR3 DNA is TGTGCCAGCAGCCAAGGCGATAAGGTGGGGACCGAGCAGTACTTC. It yields the protein CASSQGDKVGTEQYF.